Listed here are 29 T cell receptor beta chains from one sample, sequenced in a study of spatial heterogeneity in lung cancer. Time point meaning: sample taken at primary tumor resection. TCRdb used MiXCR to reprocess the 5' RACE reads, holding one entry per CDR3 protein. The table includes about 39,000 distinct CDR3 sequences, approximately 3.1% detected once. Sequences were derived from normal lung tissue next to the tumor, sampled at surgery. The origin of the receptors is a male donor with early-stage non-small cell lung cancer.

This clonotype was detected many times. The V and J genes are TRBV7-2 and TRBJ1-5; D unclear. Germline loops: CDR1 SGHTA, CDR2 FQGNSA. V was pared by 3 bases and J by 2 bases, with 11 bases between. The CDR3 runs 15 residues. CDR3 sequence (DNA): TGTGCCAGCAGCTTTGACGAGGGTCGCAATCAGCCCCAGCATTTT. It is translated as CASSFDEGRNQPQHF.

This clonotype came up many times. This chain uses TRBV7-6 with TRBJ2-7, with 7 nucleotides matching TRBD1. After removal of 2 bases from V and 2 bases from J, the junction contained 0 bases not matched to a gene. Germline V gene lookup returns CDR1 SGHVS and CDR2 FNYEAQ. The CDR3 runs 13 residues. The CDR3, as DNA: TGTGCCAGCAGCTTACAGGGGGCCTACGAGCAGTACTTC. Residues: CASSLQGAYEQYF.

This clonotype was counted a few times. The rearrangement uses TRBV11-2 and TRBJ2-7; D is possibly TRBD1 (6 bases). V lost 6 bases, J lost 3 bases, and 15 bases lay in between. The germline gives CDR1 SGHAT, CDR2 FQNNGV. This CDR3 comprises 14 residues. The CDR3: CASRLPGHFYEQYF. The CDR3 nucleotides read TGTGCCAGCAGACTGCCGGGACACTTCTACGAGCAGTACTTC.

This clonotype has at least ten counts. The rearrangement links TRBV7-9 to TRBJ1-6; D is unclear. This CDR3 has 14 amino acids. V was clipped by 5 bases and J by 7 bases, with 12 bases between them. Germline V lookup: CDR1 SEHNR, CDR2 FQNEAQ (reference sequence). CDR3 protein: CASSPGLLNSPLHF. The CDR3 region has the DNA TGTGCCAGCAGCCCCGGACTTTTGAATTCACCCCTCCACTTT.

This clonotype appeared many times. DNA of the CDR3: TGTGCCACCAGTGACCGGAGCGGGGCTAGTAGGTATTTT. Amino acid sequence: CATSDRSGASRYF. This chain links TRBV24-1 with TRBJ2-3; 7 bases agree with TRBD2. V shed 4 bases, J shed 14 bases, and the junction held 11 bases outside the gene matches. Germline lookup yields CDR1 KGHDR and CDR2 SFDVKD. This CDR3 region has 13 residues.

In its sample, this clonotype is large. The chain links TRBV19 to TRBJ2-1; weak D call: TRBD2 (7 bases). The V and J ends lost 4 bases and 3 bases respectively, with 10 bases between them. Germline V gives CDR1 LNHDA, CDR2 SQIVND (reference sequence). This CDR3 is built from 14 residues. CDR3 sequence: CASSKRGGYNEQFF. Here the CDR3 DNA reads TGTGCCAGTAGTAAGAGGGGGGGCTACAATGAGCAGTTCTTC.

This clonotype showed up just a few times. The chain combines TRBV7-3 with TRBJ2-2; 9 nucleotides line up with TRBD2. CDR3 length equals 16 residues. V was pared by 4 bases and J by 0 bases, with 3 bases of the junction left unmatched. Germline lookup yields CDR1 SGHTA and CDR2 FQGTGA. The CDR3, as DNA: TGTGCCAGCAGCTCGCAGCGGGGGGCGAACACCGGGGAGCTGTTTTTT. Amino acids: CASSSQRGANTGELFF.

Only a few counts were recorded for this clonotype. This sequence joins TRBV6-5 and TRBJ2-5, with 11 nucleotides matching TRBD1. This CDR3 is 15 amino acids long. V gave up 6 bases and J gave up 4 bases; unmatched junction bases: 7. CDR1 and CDR2 (germline): MNHEY, SVGAGI. CDR3 sequence reads: CASSRPGQGGETQYF. CDR3 nucleotides: TGTGCCAGCAGCCGACCGGGACAGGGGGGAGAGACCCAGTACTTC.

This clonotype appeared many times. The V call is TRBV20-1, the J call TRBJ2-7; 7 nucleotides agree with TRBD1. The CDR3 runs to 12 residues. CDR1 is DFQATT, CDR2 SNEGSKA, per germline (reference sequence). V shed 6 bases and J 5 bases; nucleotides not matched to a gene: 7. The CDR3 loop is CSAAPQGNEQYF. CDR3 in DNA: TGCAGTGCCGCCCCACAGGGGAACGAGCAGTACTTC.

The chain recombines TRBV6-5 with TRBJ1-6; D gene ambiguous. The CDR3 runs to 12 residues. Looked up from germline, CDR1 is MNHEY and CDR2 is SVGAGI. Trimming took 0 bases from V and 6 from J, leaving 0 bases between them. CDR3 protein: CASSYSNSPLHF. CDR3 nucleotides: TGTGCCAGCAGTTACTCTAATTCACCCCTCCACTTT.

This clonotype was seen ten or more times. The chain is built from TRBV3-1 and TRBJ2-2; 10 bases are a match to TRBD2. The CDR3 runs 14 residues. V was clipped by 7 bases and J by 7 bases; unmatched bases: 6. From germline, CDR1 is LGHDT and CDR2 YNNKEL (reference sequence). The CDR3 loop reads CASNLAGADGELFF. CDR3 sequence (DNA): TGTGCCAGCAACCTAGCGGGAGCCGACGGGGAGCTGTTTTTT.

This clonotype was counted at least ten times. The rearrangement uses TRBV6-2 or TRBV6-3 and TRBJ2-1, with D perhaps given as TRBD1 or TRBD2 (5 bases each). The germline CDR1 and CDR2 sequences are MNHEY and SVGEGT. V lost 2 bases, J lost 6 bases, and 11 bases lay in between. This CDR3 has 14 residues. CDR3 amino acids: CASSYPQGANEQFF. Here the CDR3 DNA reads TGTGCCAGCAGTTACCCTCAGGGAGCCAATGAGCAGTTCTTC.

This clonotype was recorded at least ten times. This chain connects TRBV28 to TRBJ1-1; 8 nucleotides align to TRBD1. V dropped 5 bases and J dropped 5; count of bases not matched to a gene: 10. The CDR3 length is 15 residues. From germline, CDR1 is MDHEN and CDR2 SYDVKM. CDR3 nucleotides: TGTGCCAGCAGTAGTCACCAGGGGGCTGGGACTGAAGCTTTCTTT. Protein product: CASSSHQGAGTEAFF.

This clonotype was counted many times. The chain combines TRBV18 with TRBJ1-1; 7 nucleotides line up with TRBD1. Trimming took 4 bases from V and 0 from J; bases not matched to a gene: 8. The CDR3 loop spans 16 amino acids. CDR1 and CDR2 from the germline V gene are KGHSH and LQKENI. In DNA form, the CDR3 reads TGTGCCAGCTCACGCCGGGACAGACTCATGAACACTGAAGCTTTCTTT. Protein sequence: CASSRRDRLMNTEAFF.

This clonotype was seen a few times. The chain links TRBV29-1 to TRBJ2-2; 11 bases agree with TRBD1. The CDR3 is made up of 14 amino acids. Germline assignment: CDR1 SQVTM and CDR2 ANQGSEA. The trim removed 7 bases at V and 2 bases at J, leaving 3 bases unmatched. CDR3: CSARTGGNTGELFF. In nucleotides, the CDR3 is TGCAGCGCTAGGACAGGGGGCAACACCGGGGAGCTGTTTTTT.

This clonotype was found many times. The rearrangement links TRBV11-2 to TRBJ2-2; D is ambiguous. V lost 3 bases and J lost 4, with 6 bases in between. The CDR3 has 13 residues. Germline CDR1 SGHAT, CDR2 FQNNGV. CDR3 DNA: TGTGCCAGCAGCTTTTGGGGCACCGGGGAGCTGTTTTTT. Amino acid sequence: CASSFWGTGELFF.

The table lists this clonotype with many counts. The chain is built from TRBV5-4 and TRBJ2-7, with D unclear. The germline gives CDR1 SGHNT, CDR2 YYREEE (reference sequence). V gave up 2 bases and J gave up 5 bases, with 5 bases separating them. The CDR3 totals 11 residues. CDR3 sequence reads: CASSFQNEQYF. The CDR3 coding sequence is TGTGCCAGCAGCTTCCAGAACGAGCAGTACTTC.

In its sample, this clonotype was seen many times. The gene calls are TRBV10-3 and TRBJ2-4; TRBD2 agrees at 9 bases. This CDR3 region has 16 residues. The germline V gene has CDR1 ENHRY and CDR2 SYGVKD. Germline trimming cut 0 bases from V and 8 bases from J; bases unmatched to any gene: 8. The CDR3, as DNA: TGTGCCATCAGTGAGTCGATTAGCGGGAGTTTGGACATTCAGTACTTC. Translating gives CAISESISGSLDIQYF.

In its sample, this clonotype was seen many times. Here the CDR3 DNA reads TGTGCCAGCAGTGGGACTAGCGGGGGGGTTACAGATACGCAGTATTTT. Amino acids: CASSGTSGGVTDTQYF. The chain is built from TRBV2 and TRBJ2-3, with 15 bases lining up with TRBD2. The junction had 2 bases not matched to a gene; V was cut back by 4 bases and J by 3 bases. The V gene's germline CDR1 is SNHLY and CDR2 FYNNEI. CDR3 size: 16 residues. The full variable domain, completed using reference TRBV2 and TRBJ2-3, is EPEVTQTPSHQVTQMGQEVILRCVPISNHLYFYWYRQILGQKVEFLVSFYNNEISEKSEIFDDQFSVERPDGSNFTLKIRSTKLEDSAMYFCASSGTSGGVTDTQYFGPGTRLTVL.

Many counts were recorded for this clonotype. The chain couples TRBV18 to TRBJ1-1; D possibly corresponds to TRBD1 (5 bases). CDR1 is KGHSH, CDR2 LQKENI, per germline. V was trimmed by 3 bases and J by 4 bases, leaving 18 bases between them. The CDR3 has 16 amino acids. In nucleotides, the CDR3 is TGTGCCAGCTCACCCCCCATGGGGGGTCTGGGCACTGAAGCTTTCTTT. Its translation is CASSPPMGGLGTEAFF.

This clonotype appeared many times. V gene TRBV10-3 combines with J gene TRBJ2-2, with 11 bases lining up with TRBD2. Trimming took 7 bases from V and 5 from J; bases not matched to a gene: 6. Germline V gene sequence: CDR1 ENHRY, CDR2 SYGVKD. The CDR3 has 15 amino acids. The CDR3 region has the DNA TGTGCCATCAAGTGGGGACTAGCGGAGACCGGGGAGCTGTTTTTT. This encodes CAIKWGLAETGELFF.

This clonotype occurred a few times. The chain recombines TRBV7-9 with TRBJ2-7, with 7 bases matching TRBD2. Germline CDR1 SEHNR, CDR2 FQNEAQ (reference sequence). This CDR3 spans 14 amino acids. The V and J ends lost 4 bases and 7 bases, in that order; junction bases with no gene match: 10. CDR3 sequence (DNA): TGTGCCAGCAGCTCGCCTGGGAGGGGTGAGGAGCAGTACTTC. Translated: CASSSPGRGEEQYF.

The sample holds many counts of this clonotype. V gene TRBV4-3 combines with J gene TRBJ1-2, with D perhaps TRBD1 (5 bases). CDR3 length: 12 amino acids. Germline assignment: CDR1 LGHNA and CDR2 YSLEER. The V and J ends lost 6 bases and 13 bases respectively, with 18 bases between them. CDR3 coding DNA: TGCGCCAGCAGTGGGGGGACGGTGGATCTCACCTTC. This gives the protein CASSGGTVDLTF.

This clonotype was seen at least ten times. A junction boundary mismatches the germline segment, possibly from a read error. The chain joins TRBV4-1 to TRBJ2-7, with a tentative D call TRBD1 (5 bases). The CDR3 is 17 residues long. Germline lookup yields CDR1 MGHRA and CDR2 YSYEKL. In DNA, the CDR3 is TGCACCAGCAGCCAAGATTGGCAAAGGGGTAGCTCCTACGAGCAGTACTTC. It translates to CTSSQDWQRGSSYEQYF.

This clonotype was detected ten times or more. The CDR3 bases are TGTGCCAGCAGTTCACAGGGCCTCGAGCAGTACTTC. This gives the protein CASSSQGLEQYF. The V gene is TRBV28, the J gene TRBJ2-7; perhaps TRBD1 as D (6 bases). Trimming took off 4 bases at V and 6 bases at J, with 10 bases between the two ends. Germline V lookup: CDR1 MDHEN, CDR2 SYDVKM. This CDR3 is built from 12 residues. Drawing the rest from reference TRBV28 and TRBJ2-7, the complete variable domain is DVKVTQSSRYLVKRTGEKVFLECVQDMDHENMFWYRQDPGLGLRLIYFSYDVKMKEKGDIPEGYSVSREKKERFSLILESASTNQTSMYLCASSSQGLEQYFGPGTRLTVT.

In this sample, this clonotype turned up many times. V usage is TRBV6-2 or TRBV6-3 and J usage is TRBJ1-4; weak D call: TRBD1 (5 bases). V lost 2 bases and J lost 13, with 11 bases in between. This CDR3 spans 12 amino acids. Germline loops: CDR1 MNHEY, CDR2 SVGEGT. CDR3 nucleotides: TGTGCCAGCAGTTACCCGCCAGGGATACTGTTTTTT. Translation gives CASSYPPGILFF.

This clonotype showed up many times. This chain's CDR3 is CASSPRNRTDTQYF. The CDR3 DNA reads TGTGCCAGCAGTCCAAGAAATCGCACAGATACGCAGTATTTT. The genes are TRBV27 and TRBJ2-3; D uncertain. CDR1 is MNHEY and CDR2 is SMNVEV in the germline V gene (reference sequence). The CDR3 consists of 14 residues. Trimming cost V 5 bases and J 1 base, with 10 bases left between them.

Ten or more counts support this clonotype. V usage is TRBV6-6 and J usage is TRBJ1-5, with 8 bases lining up with TRBD1. Germline V gene sequence: CDR1 MNHNY, CDR2 SVGAGI (reference sequence). The CDR3 is 16 residues long. The V and J ends lost 5 bases and 1 base, in that order; junction bases with no gene match: 7. In DNA form, the CDR3 reads TGTGCCAGCAGTCGTTCAGGGGGCGTGAGCAATCAGCCCCAGCATTTT. Protein sequence: CASSRSGGVSNQPQHF.

In this sample, this clonotype turned up many times. The chain carries TRBV6-5 and TRBJ1-4; 8 nucleotides align to TRBD1. V lost 0 bases and J lost 6; bases outside the gene matches: 6. Germline V lookup: CDR1 MNHEY, CDR2 SVGAGI. The CDR3 has 16 amino acids. CDR3: CASSYSSRGRYEKLFF. In DNA, the CDR3 is TGTGCCAGCAGTTACTCGAGCAGGGGGCGATATGAAAAACTGTTTTTT.